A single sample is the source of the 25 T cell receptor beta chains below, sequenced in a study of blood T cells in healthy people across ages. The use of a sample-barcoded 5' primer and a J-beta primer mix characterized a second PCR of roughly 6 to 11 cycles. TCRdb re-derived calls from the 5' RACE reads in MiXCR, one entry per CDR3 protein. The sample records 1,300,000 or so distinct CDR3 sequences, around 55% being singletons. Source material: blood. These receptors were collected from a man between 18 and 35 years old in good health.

In DNA, the CDR3 is TGCAGTGCTAGAGTACAGGGGTCGCACACCGGGGAGCTGTTTTTT. Its protein is CSARVQGSHTGELFF. The chain combines TRBV20-1 with TRBJ2-2, with 7 bases identical to TRBD1. Germline lookup yields CDR1 DFQATT and CDR2 SNEGSKA (reference sequence). The CDR3 is 15 amino acids. Trimming took 1 base from V and 3 from J; bases not matched to a gene: 5.

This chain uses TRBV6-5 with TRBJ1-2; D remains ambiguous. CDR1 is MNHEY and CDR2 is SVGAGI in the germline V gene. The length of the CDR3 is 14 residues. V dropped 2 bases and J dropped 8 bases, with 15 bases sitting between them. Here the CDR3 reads CASSYASSPPGYTF. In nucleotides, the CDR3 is TGTGCCAGCAGTTACGCGAGCAGCCCGCCGGGCTACACCTTC.

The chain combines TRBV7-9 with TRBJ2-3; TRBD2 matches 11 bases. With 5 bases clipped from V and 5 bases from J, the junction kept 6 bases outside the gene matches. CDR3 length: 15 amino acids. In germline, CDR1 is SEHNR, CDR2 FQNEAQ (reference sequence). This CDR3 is CASSKTGTSGDTQYF. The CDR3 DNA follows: TGTGCCAGCAGCAAAACCGGGACTAGCGGAGATACGCAGTATTTT.

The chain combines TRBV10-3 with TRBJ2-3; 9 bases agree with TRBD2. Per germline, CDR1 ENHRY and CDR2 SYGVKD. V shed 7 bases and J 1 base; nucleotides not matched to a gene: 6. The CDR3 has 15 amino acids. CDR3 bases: TGTGCCATCACCAAAGCGGGGGGTCGCACAGATACGCAGTATTTT. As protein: CAITKAGGRTDTQYF.

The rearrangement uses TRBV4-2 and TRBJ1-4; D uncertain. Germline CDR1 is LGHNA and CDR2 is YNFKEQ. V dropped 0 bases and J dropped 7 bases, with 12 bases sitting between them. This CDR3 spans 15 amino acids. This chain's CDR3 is CASSQDPGLGEKLFF. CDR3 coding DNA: TGTGCCAGCAGCCAAGATCCGGGTCTAGGTGAAAAACTGTTTTTT.

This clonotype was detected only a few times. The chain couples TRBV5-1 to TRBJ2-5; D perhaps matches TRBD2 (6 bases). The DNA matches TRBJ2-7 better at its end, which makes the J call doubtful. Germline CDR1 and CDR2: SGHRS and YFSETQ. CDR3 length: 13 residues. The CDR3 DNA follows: TGCGCCAGCAGCGGGACGGGAGAAGGCGAGCAGTACTTC. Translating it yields CASSGTGEGEQYF.

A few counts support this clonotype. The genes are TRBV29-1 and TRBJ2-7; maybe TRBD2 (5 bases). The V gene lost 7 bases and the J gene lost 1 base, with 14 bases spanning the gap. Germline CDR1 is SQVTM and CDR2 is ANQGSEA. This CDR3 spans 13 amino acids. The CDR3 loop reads CSATPRGSYEQYF. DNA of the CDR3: TGCAGCGCTACCCCTCGCGGGTCCTACGAGCAGTACTTC.

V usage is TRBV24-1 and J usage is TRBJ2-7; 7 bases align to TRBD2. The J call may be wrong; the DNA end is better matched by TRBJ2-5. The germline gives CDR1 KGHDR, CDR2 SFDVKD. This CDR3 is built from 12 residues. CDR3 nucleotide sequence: TGTGCCACCATGGGGAGGGAGGAGACCCAGTACTTC. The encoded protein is CATMGREETQYF.

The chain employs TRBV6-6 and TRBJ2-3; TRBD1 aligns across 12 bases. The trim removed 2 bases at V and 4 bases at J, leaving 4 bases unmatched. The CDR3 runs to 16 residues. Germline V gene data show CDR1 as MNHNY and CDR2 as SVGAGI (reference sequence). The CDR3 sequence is CASSYGTGGESDTQYF. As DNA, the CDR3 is TGTGCCAGCAGTTACGGGACAGGGGGCGAATCAGATACGCAGTATTTT.

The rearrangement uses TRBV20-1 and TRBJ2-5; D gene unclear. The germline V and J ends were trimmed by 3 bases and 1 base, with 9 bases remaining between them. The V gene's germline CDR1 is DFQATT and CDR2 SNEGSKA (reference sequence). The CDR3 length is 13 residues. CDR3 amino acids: CSASRRLQETQYF. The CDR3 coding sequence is TGCAGTGCTAGTCGGCGACTCCAAGAGACCCAGTACTTC.

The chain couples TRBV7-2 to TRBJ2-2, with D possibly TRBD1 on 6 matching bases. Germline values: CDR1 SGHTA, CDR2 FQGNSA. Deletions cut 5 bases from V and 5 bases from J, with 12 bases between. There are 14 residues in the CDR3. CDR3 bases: TGTGCCAGCAGCCGGGACAAGGCAACCGGGGAGCTGTTTTTT. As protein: CASSRDKATGELFF. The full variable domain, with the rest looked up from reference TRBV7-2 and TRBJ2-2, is GAGVSQSPSNKVTEKGKDVELRCDPISGHTALYWYRQSLGQGLEFLIYFQGNSAPDKSGLPSDRFSAERTGGSVSTLTIQRTQQEDSAVYLCASSRDKATGELFFGEGSRLTVL.

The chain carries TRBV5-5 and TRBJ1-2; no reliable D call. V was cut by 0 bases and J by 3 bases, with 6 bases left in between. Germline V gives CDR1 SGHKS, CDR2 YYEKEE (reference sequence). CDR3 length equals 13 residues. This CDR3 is CASSLEQYYGYTF. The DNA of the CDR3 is TGTGCCAGCAGCTTGGAACAGTACTATGGCTACACCTTC. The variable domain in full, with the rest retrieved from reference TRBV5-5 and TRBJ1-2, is DAGVTQSPTHLIKTRGQQVTLRCSPISGHKSVSWYQQVLGQGPQFIFQYYEKEERGRGNFPDRFSARQFPNYSSELNVNALLLGDSALYLCASSLEQYYGYTFGSGTRLTVV.

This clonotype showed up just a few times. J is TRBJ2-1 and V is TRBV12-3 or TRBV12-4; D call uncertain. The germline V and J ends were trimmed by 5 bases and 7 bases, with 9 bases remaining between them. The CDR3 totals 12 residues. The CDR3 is CASSPPKNEQFF. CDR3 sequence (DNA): TGTGCCAGCAGTCCCCCCAAGAATGAGCAGTTCTTC.

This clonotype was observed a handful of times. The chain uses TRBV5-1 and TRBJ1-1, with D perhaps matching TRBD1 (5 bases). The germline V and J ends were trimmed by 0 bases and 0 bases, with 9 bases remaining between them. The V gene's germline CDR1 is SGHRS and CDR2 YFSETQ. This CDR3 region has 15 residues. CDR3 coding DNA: TGCGCCAGCAGCTTGGCGGGACCGTTGAACACTGAAGCTTTCTTT. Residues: CASSLAGPLNTEAFF.

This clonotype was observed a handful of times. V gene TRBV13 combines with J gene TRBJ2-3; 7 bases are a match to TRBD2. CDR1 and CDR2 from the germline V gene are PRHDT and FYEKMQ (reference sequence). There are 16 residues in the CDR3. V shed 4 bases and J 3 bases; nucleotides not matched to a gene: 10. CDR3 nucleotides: TGTGCCAGCAGCTCCCTACTAGCGAGAAATACAGATACGCAGTATTTT. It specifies CASSSLLARNTDTQYF.

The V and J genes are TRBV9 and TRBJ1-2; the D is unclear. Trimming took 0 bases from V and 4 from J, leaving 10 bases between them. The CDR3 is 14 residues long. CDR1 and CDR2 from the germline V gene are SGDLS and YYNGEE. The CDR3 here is CASSVGQYSYGYTF. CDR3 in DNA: TGTGCCAGCAGCGTAGGGCAGTATAGCTATGGCTACACCTTC.

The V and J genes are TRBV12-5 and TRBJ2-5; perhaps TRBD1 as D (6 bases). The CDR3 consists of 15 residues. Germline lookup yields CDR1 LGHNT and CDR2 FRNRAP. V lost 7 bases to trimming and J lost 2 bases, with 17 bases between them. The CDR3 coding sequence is TGTGCTAGTGCCTCAGGGGAAGGCCGGCAAGAGACCCAGTACTTC. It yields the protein CASASGEGRQETQYF.

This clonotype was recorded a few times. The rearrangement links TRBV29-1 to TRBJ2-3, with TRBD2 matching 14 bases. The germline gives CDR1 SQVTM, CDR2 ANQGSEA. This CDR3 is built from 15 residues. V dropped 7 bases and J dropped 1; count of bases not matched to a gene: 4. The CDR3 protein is CSARTSGGRTDTQYF. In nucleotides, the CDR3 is TGCAGCGCCCGGACTAGCGGGGGGCGCACAGATACGCAGTATTTT.

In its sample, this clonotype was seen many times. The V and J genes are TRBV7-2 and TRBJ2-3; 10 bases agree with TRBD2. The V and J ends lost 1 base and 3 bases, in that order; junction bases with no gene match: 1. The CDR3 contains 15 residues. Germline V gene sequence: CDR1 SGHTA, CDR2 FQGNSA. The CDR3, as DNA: TGTGCCAGCAGCTTAGTAGCGGGGGGAACAGATACGCAGTATTTT. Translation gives CASSLVAGGTDTQYF.

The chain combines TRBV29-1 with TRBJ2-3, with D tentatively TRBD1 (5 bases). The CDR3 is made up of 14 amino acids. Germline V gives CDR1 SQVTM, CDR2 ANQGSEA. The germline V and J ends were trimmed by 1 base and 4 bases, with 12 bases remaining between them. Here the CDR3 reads CSVEGGGVPDTQYF. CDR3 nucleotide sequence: TGCAGCGTTGAAGGGGGCGGCGTTCCAGATACGCAGTATTTT.

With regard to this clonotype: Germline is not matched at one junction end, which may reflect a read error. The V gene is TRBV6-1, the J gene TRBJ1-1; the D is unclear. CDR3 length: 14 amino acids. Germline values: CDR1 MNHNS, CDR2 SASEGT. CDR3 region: CASREDAMATEAFF. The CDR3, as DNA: TGTGCCAGCCGTGAAGACGCTATGGCCACTGAAGCTTTCTTT.

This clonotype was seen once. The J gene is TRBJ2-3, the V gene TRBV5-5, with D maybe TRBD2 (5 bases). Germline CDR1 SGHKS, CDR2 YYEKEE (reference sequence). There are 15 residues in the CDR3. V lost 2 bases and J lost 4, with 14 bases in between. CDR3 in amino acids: CASSFNGNVADTQYF. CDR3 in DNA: TGTGCCAGCAGCTTCAACGGGAACGTGGCAGATACGCAGTATTTT.

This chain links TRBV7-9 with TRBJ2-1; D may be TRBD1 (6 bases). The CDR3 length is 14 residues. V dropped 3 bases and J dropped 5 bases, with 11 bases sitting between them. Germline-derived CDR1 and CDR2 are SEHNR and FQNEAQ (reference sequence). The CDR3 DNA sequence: TGTGCCAGCAGCTTTCTCAGGGGTAACAATGAGCAGTTCTTC. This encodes CASSFLRGNNEQFF.

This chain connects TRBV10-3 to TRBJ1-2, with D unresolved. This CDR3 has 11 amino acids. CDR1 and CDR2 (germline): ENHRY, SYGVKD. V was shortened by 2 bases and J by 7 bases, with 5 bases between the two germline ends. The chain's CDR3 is CAISEGAGYTF. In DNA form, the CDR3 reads TGTGCCATCAGTGAGGGCGCTGGCTACACCTTC.

This CDR3 reads CASSLTSDTYEQYF. The CDR3, as DNA: TGCGCCAGCAGCTTAACTAGCGACACCTACGAGCAGTACTTC. The V gene is TRBV4-1, the J gene TRBJ2-7; TRBD2 matches at 7 bases. CDR3 size: 14 residues. Looked up from germline, CDR1 is MGHRA and CDR2 is YSYEKL. V gave up 5 bases and J gave up 2 bases; unmatched junction bases: 6.